The 2 T cell receptor beta chains given below trace back to one sample, sequenced in a study of blood T cells in healthy people across ages. A second PCR of 7 to 11 cycles used a sample-barcoded 5' primer and a J-beta primer mix. TCRdb re-called the 5' RACE reads through MiXCR, storing one row per CDR3 protein. Of 1.5 million to 2 million distinct CDR3 sequences listed, 34% are singletons. Sequencing was carried out using blood. The source is a woman aged 25 to 39 in good health.

This clonotype appeared a few times. V and J are TRBV7-9 and TRBJ1-2; D is ambiguous. V was shortened by 4 bases and J by 5 bases, with 14 bases between the two germline ends. This CDR3 is 14 amino acids long. Germline values: CDR1 SEHNR, CDR2 FQNEAQ (reference sequence). CDR3 sequence: CASSSTPDEYGYTF. CDR3 nucleotides: TGTGCCAGCAGCTCAACCCCGGATGAATATGGCTACACCTTC.

This clonotype was recorded a few times. This chain's CDR3 is CASSQGGIPQSNQPQHF. CDR3 nucleotides: TGCGCCAGCAGCCAAGGAGGCATACCTCAGAGCAATCAGCCCCAGCATTTT. The chain is built from TRBV4-1 and TRBJ1-5; D not resolved. The CDR3 is 17 amino acids. Germline assignment: CDR1 MGHRA and CDR2 YSYEKL. V lost 1 base to trimming and J lost 1 base, with 14 bases between them.